This note documents a single TCR beta chain sequence. This sample was included in a study of blood T cell repertoires in COVID-19. Study summary: Italy, Spain and the United States were the sources of the convalescent and acute COVID-19 samples.

Per the study methods: Amplification with reference gene primers provided the estimates of nucleated cell counts. The table came from immunoSEQ multiplex PCR; TCRdb's copy has only in-frame clones and leaves some out. V and J calls and clone size are those listed in that table; D and trimming were worked out from the DNA. The sample consists of some 130,000 clones, almost 80% of them appearing once. The CDR3 extends over 16 amino acids. The germline V gene encodes CDR1 SEHNR and CDR2 FQNEAQ (reference sequence). J was trimmed by 5 bases and V by 4 bases; bases with no gene match: 12. V is TRBV7-9 and J is TRBJ2-7; 9 bases align to TRBD1. The receptor's source is a man aged 55-75 years who had recovered from COVID-19. Sequencing was performed on peripheral blood. CDR3 residues: CASSSNRDRVFHEQYF. Written as DNA, the CDR3 is TGTGCCAGCAGCTCGAATAGGGACAGGGTATTCCACGAGCAGTACTTC.